The sample holds many counts of the clone carrying this T cell receptor (beta chain). The antigen remains undetermined. The length of the CDR3 is 13 residues. Germline CDR1 reads SEHNR; CDR2 reads FQNEAQ (reference sequence). The V gene lost 3 bases and the J gene lost 1 base, with 6 bases spanning the gap. The source of the sample is a study of CD8 T cells in ankylosing spondylitis. Study-level results: As reported, disease-linked clones showed significant enrichment in matched ankylosing spondylitis synovial fluid. Ankylosing spondylitis blood appeared to be characterized by a TCR beta motif of 8 or 9 highly homologous variants. CD8+ by phenotype, disease-linked clones were relatively rare in peripheral blood.

TCRdb processed the 5' RACE reads anew with MiXCR; each CDR3 protein has one entry. Of around 91,000 distinct CDR3 sequences listed, roughly 10% were seen once; the top ten hold about a third. The sequence came from a male donor with ankylosing spondylitis. This chain connects TRBV7-9 to TRBJ2-5; D is unresolved. Sequencing was carried out using blood, either unsorted or a sorted T cell fraction (not recorded which). The CDR3: CASSLGSQETQYF. The CDR3 DNA sequence: TGTGCCAGCAGCTTGGGTTCCCAAGAGACCCAGTACTTC.